This TCR beta chain was obtained from a study of T-cell reconstitution after alpha-beta-depleted transplantation in children. The CDR3 totals 16 residues. Germline CDR1 reads LNHNV; CDR2 reads YYDKDF (reference sequence). Trimming removed 0 bases from V and 4 bases from J, with 16 bases in between. Preparing the TCRbeta library involved the use of unique molecular identifiers. MiXCR, run by TCRdb on the PCR reads, gives a single entry per CDR3 protein. The repertoire holds approximately 1,000,000 distinct CDR3 sequences, about 31% seen once, with over 25% in the top ten. The rearrangement joins TRBV15 to TRBJ2-7, with a possible D match to TRBD1 (5 bases). This TCR derives from a boy under two years old who had a stem cell transplant for SCID, so the T cells may come from the graft donor. The source material was PBMCs, mostly from graft donor cells, sampled 360 days after TCRalphabeta/CD19-depleted stem cell transplant. CDR3: CATSRDSRVGVYEQYF. CDR3 coding DNA: TGTGCCACCAGCAGAGATAGCAGGGTGGGTGTGTACGAGCAGTACTTC.